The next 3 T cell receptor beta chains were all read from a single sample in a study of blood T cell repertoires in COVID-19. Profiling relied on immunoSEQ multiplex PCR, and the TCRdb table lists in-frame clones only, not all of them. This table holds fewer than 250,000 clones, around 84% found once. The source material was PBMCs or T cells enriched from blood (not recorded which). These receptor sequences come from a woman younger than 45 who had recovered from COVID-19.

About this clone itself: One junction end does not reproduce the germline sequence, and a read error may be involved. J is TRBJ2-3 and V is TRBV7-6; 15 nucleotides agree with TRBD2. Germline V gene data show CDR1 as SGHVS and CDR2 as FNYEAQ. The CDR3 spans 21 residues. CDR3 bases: TGTGCCAGCAGCTTAAGCCAAGGACTAGCGGGGGGGCCAAGTACCACAGGTACGCAGTATTTT. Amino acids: CASSLSQGLAGGPSTTGTQYF.

CDR3 amino acids: CASSQVTGPGNTIYF. DNA for the CDR3: TGTGCCAGCAGCCAAGTAACAGGGCCTGGAAACACCATATATTTT. The chain joins TRBV14 to TRBJ1-3, with D possibly TRBD1 on 6 matching bases. V was shortened by 1 base and J by 2 bases, with 9 bases between the two germline ends. Germline V gene lookup returns CDR1 SGHDN and CDR2 FVKESK. The CDR3 spans 15 residues. The full variable domain, with the rest looked up from reference TRBV14 and TRBJ1-3, is EAGVTQFPSHSVIEKGQTVTLRCDPISGHDNLYWYRRVMGKEIKFLLHFVKESKQDESGMPNNRFLAERTGGTYSTLKVQPAELEDSGVYFCASSQVTGPGNTIYFGEGSWLTVV.

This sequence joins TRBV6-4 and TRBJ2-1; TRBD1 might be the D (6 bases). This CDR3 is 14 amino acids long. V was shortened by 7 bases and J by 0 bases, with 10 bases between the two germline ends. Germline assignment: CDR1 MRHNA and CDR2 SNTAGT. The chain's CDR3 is CASMMDSSYNEQFF. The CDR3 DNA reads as TGTGCCAGCATGATGGACAGCTCCTACAATGAGCAGTTCTTC.